The 17 T cell receptor beta chains below come from one sample, sequenced in a study of human versus mouse CDR3 diversity and MHC coevolution. Method: immunoSEQ multiplex PCR; TCRdb's copy keeps in-frame clones and lacks some. The table has some 82,000 clones, 90% to 95% seen once; the top ten hold 1.1% to 1.5%. The sample taken for sequencing was naive CD4+ T cells from blood. The subset denotes: CD45RO-negative CD62L-positive naive CD4 T cells. The receptors here all came from a person aged 25 to 75 in good health.

This clone was detected only a few times. This chain links TRBV10-3 with TRBJ1-3; D call uncertain. Germline V gives CDR1 ENHRY, CDR2 SYGVKD. The CDR3 extends over 17 amino acids. The V end was cut by 0 bases, the J end by 0 bases, with 12 bases between. CDR3 region: CAISESVSQDSGNTIYF. CDR3 coding DNA: TGTGCCATCAGTGAGTCTGTGAGCCAGGACTCTGGAAACACCATATATTTT.

The sample holds a few counts of this clone. CDR3 in amino acids: CASSRGGDEKLFF. The DNA for the CDR3 is TGTGCCAGCTCGCGGGGGGGAGATGAAAAACTGTTTTTT. The rearrangement uses TRBV18 and TRBJ1-4; a weak D match, TRBD1 (5 bases). The CDR3 runs to 13 residues. Germline-derived CDR1 and CDR2 are KGHSH and LQKENI. Trimming shortened V by 6 bases and J by 6 bases, and 11 bases separated the two germline ends.

In nucleotides, the CDR3 is TGCAGCGTTGCGGTGGTAGCGAGTAGCACAGATACGCAGTATTTT. Protein sequence: CSVAVVASSTDTQYF. The chain couples TRBV29-1 to TRBJ2-3; D possibly corresponds to TRBD2 (5 bases). The CDR3 consists of 15 residues. Trimming removed 4 bases from V and 0 bases from J, with 14 bases in between. Per germline, CDR1 SQVTM and CDR2 ANQGSEA.

The genes are TRBV9 and TRBJ1-2; D is undetermined. CDR3 length: 13 amino acids. V was cut by 0 bases and J by 8 bases, with 11 bases left in between. The V gene's germline CDR1 is SGDLS and CDR2 YYNGEE. The CDR3 DNA reads as TGTGCCAGCAGCGTAGGTCCGGGTAGAGGCTACACCTTC. Protein sequence: CASSVGPGRGYTF.

The chain recombines TRBV25-1 with TRBJ2-5; D remains unclear. Germline loops: CDR1 MGHDK, CDR2 SYGVNS. The CDR3 runs to 13 residues. V lost 2 bases and J lost 5, with 9 bases in between. The CDR3 coding sequence is TGTGCCAGCAGTGAACTTGGCAGGGAGACCCAGTACTTC. It yields the protein CASSELGRETQYF. The entire variable domain, with the rest obtained from reference TRBV25-1 and TRBJ2-5, is as follows: EADIYQTPRYLVIGTGKKITLECSQTMGHDKMYWYQQDPGMELHLIHYSYGVNSTEKGDLSSESTVSRIRTEHFPLTLESARPSHTSQYLCASSELGRETQYFGPGTRLLVL.

This chain joins TRBV28 and TRBJ2-1; 8 bases fit TRBD2. V shed 5 bases, J shed 4 bases, and the junction held 4 bases outside the gene matches. Germline CDR1 and CDR2: MDHEN and SYDVKM. The CDR3 is made up of 14 amino acids. This CDR3 reads CASSGGLAYNEQFF. The CDR3 nucleotides are TGTGCCAGCAGTGGAGGACTAGCTTACAATGAGCAGTTCTTC.

The V and J genes are TRBV6-1 and TRBJ1-1; 9 nucleotides align to TRBD1. Trimming removed 3 bases from V and 4 bases from J; junction bases left unmatched: 6. The CDR3 has 15 amino acids. Looked up from germline, CDR1 is MNHNS and CDR2 is SASEGT. CDR3 region: CASSDAGTGTTEAFF. The CDR3 DNA is TGTGCCAGCAGTGATGCCGGGACAGGGACCACTGAAGCTTTCTTT.

This chain uses TRBV7-2 with TRBJ2-3; D is undetermined. Germline loops: CDR1 SGHTA, CDR2 FQGNSA. The CDR3 sequence is 14 residues long. The V end was cut by 4 bases, the J end by 1 base, with 9 bases between. CDR3 DNA sequence: TGTGCCAGCAGCTCGCACGGTCGCACAGATACGCAGTATTTT. This codes for CASSSHGRTDTQYF.

The chain employs TRBV14 and TRBJ2-2; TRBD2 matches at 8 bases. This CDR3 spans 17 amino acids. Trimming took 6 bases from V and 0 from J; bases not matched to a gene: 9. Germline V gene lookup returns CDR1 SGHDN and CDR2 FVKESK. CDR3 sequence (DNA): TGTGCCAGCAGTCGGGGGTTAGCGGGGACGAACACCGGGGAGCTGTTTTTT. Protein: CASSRGLAGTNTGELFF.

A single count supports this clone. V is TRBV27 and J is TRBJ1-1, with D possibly TRBD1 on 5 matching bases. V was cut by 6 bases and J by 0 bases, with 14 bases left in between. There are 15 residues in the CDR3. Germline V lookup: CDR1 MNHEY, CDR2 SMNVEV (reference sequence). The CDR3 nucleotides are TGTGCCAGCAGGCTCCGGGGACTAATGAACACTGAAGCTTTCTTT. Translated, it gives CASRLRGLMNTEAFF.

The chain uses TRBV2 and TRBJ1-5, with 12 nucleotides matching TRBD1. V was pared by 3 bases and J by 0 bases, with 6 bases of the junction left unmatched. The CDR3 runs 18 residues. The germline gives CDR1 SNHLY, CDR2 FYNNEI. CDR3 in amino acids: CASSEGTGGLGSNQPQHF. The CDR3 DNA reads as TGTGCCAGCAGTGAGGGGACAGGGGGCCTCGGTAGCAATCAGCCCCAGCATTTT.

The CDR3 DNA reads TGCGCCAGCAGCTTCGGCACTGAAGCTTTCTTT. It codes for CASSFGTEAFF. V gene TRBV5-1 combines with J gene TRBJ1-1, with D uncertain. Trimming removed 2 bases from V and 4 bases from J, with 3 bases in between. Germline CDR1 reads SGHRS; CDR2 reads YFSETQ. The CDR3 sequence is 11 residues long.

This chain links TRBV7-2 with TRBJ2-3, with 7 positions matching TRBD2. V was pared by 2 bases and J by 4 bases, with 9 bases of the junction left unmatched. CDR1 SGHTA and CDR2 FQGNSA come from the germline V gene. The CDR3 covers 16 residues. CDR3 nucleotide sequence: TGTGCCAGCAGCTTAAGGCGCGGGGGTAGCGCAGATACGCAGTATTTT. Its translation is CASSLRRGGSADTQYF. Combining the CDR3 with reference TRBV7-2 and TRBJ2-3 gives the whole variable domain GAGVSQSPSNKVTEKGKDVELRCDPISGHTALYWYRQSLGQGLEFLIYFQGNSAPDKSGLPSDRFSAERTGGSVSTLTIQRTQQEDSAVYLCASSLRRGGSADTQYFGPGTRLTVL.

V usage is TRBV5-4 and J usage is TRBJ1-1, with a possible D match to TRBD1 (6 bases). The germline CDR1 and CDR2 sequences are SGHNT and YYREEE (reference sequence). The CDR3 has 13 residues. Trimming took off 1 base at V and 11 bases at J, with 15 bases between the two ends. This CDR3 is CASSLIQGIEAFF. Written as DNA, the CDR3 is TGTGCCAGCAGCTTGATACAGGGCATCGAGGCTTTCTTT.

The chain has TRBV5-4 and TRBJ2-3; 11 nucleotides agree with TRBD2. The junction had 1 base not matched to a gene; V was cut back by 0 bases and J by 1 base. This CDR3 comprises 16 residues. Germline V gives CDR1 SGHNT, CDR2 YYREEE (reference sequence). The CDR3 here is CASSLVSGGGTDTQYF. The CDR3 nucleotides read TGTGCCAGCAGCTTGGTTAGCGGGGGGGGCACAGATACGCAGTATTTT.

CDR3 sequence reads: CASTRQGDSPLHF. CDR3 nucleotide sequence: TGTGCCAGCACTCGGCAGGGGGATTCACCCCTCCACTTT. The chain uses TRBV6-1 and TRBJ1-6, with TRBD1 matching over 7 bases. CDR3 size: 13 residues. J was trimmed by 8 bases and V by 7 bases; bases with no gene match: 5. The germline CDR1 and CDR2 sequences are MNHNS and SASEGT.

V is TRBV28 and J is TRBJ2-5, with 12 nucleotides matching TRBD1. TRBJ2-7 matches the DNA end more closely, so the J call is doubtful. This CDR3 has 15 amino acids. Germline assignment: CDR1 MDHEN and CDR2 SYDVKM. The CDR3 DNA reads as TGTGCCAGCAGTTTACCGGGACAGGGGGCTTACGAGCAGTACTTC. Protein: CASSLPGQGAYEQYF.